These 12 T cell receptor beta chains share one sample of origin, sequenced in a study of CD8 T cells in ankylosing spondylitis. One entry per CDR3 protein, called by TCRdb with MiXCR from the 5' RACE reads. This sample has 250,000 to 350,000 distinct CDR3 sequences, with around 20% found just once. Material: blood, either unsorted or a sorted T cell fraction (not recorded which). The receptors stem from a female donor with ankylosing spondylitis or in good health (not recorded which).

This clonotype was recorded many times. J is TRBJ2-3 and V is TRBV9; possible D gene TRBD2, 6 bases. Germline V CDR1 and CDR2: SGDLS, YYNGEE. Trimming removed 4 bases at V and 3 bases at J, with 15 bases between. This CDR3 comprises 15 residues. The CDR3 sequence: CASSFRGRRTDTQYF. As DNA, the CDR3 is TGTGCCAGCAGCTTCCGGGGGAGACGGACAGATACGCAGTATTTT.

This clonotype appeared a few times. V usage is TRBV20-1 and J usage is TRBJ2-7, with TRBD1 matching 9 bases. Germline V gene data show CDR1 as DFQATT and CDR2 as SNEGSKA (reference sequence). There are 13 residues in the CDR3. V was clipped by 0 bases and J by 8 bases; unmatched bases: 5. CDR3 sequence: CSARDTGTGKQYF. The CDR3 coding sequence is TGCAGTGCTAGAGATACAGGGACAGGGAAGCAGTACTTC.

The sample holds one count of this clonotype. Germline is not matched at one junction end, which may reflect a read error. The chain couples TRBV7-9 to TRBJ2-5, with TRBD1 identical over 8 bases. Germline V gene lookup returns CDR1 SEHNR and CDR2 FQNEAQ (reference sequence). This CDR3 spans 17 amino acids. The CDR3 nucleotides are TGTGCCAGCAGCTTAGGGAGGACAGGGTTGTACGAAGAGACCCAGTACTTT. Amino acids: CASSLGRTGLYEETQYF.

Ten or more counts support this clonotype. The CDR3 loop reads CASSLAKGALGTQYF. The CDR3 DNA is TGTGCCAGCAGCTTGGCCAAGGGGGCCCTAGGGACCCAGTACTTC. The chain uses TRBV5-5 and TRBJ2-5; 7 bases are a match to TRBD1. The CDR3 spans 15 residues. J lost 7 bases, V lost 0 bases, and 9 bases had no gene match. Germline CDR1 SGHKS, CDR2 YYEKEE (reference sequence).

The V call is TRBV4-3, the J call TRBJ1-1; the D is unclear. V lost 0 bases and J lost 11, with 16 bases in between. The CDR3 has 14 residues. Germline V gives CDR1 LGHNA, CDR2 YSLEER. The CDR3, as DNA: TGCGCCAGCAGCCAAGAGGCGGCAGGACGCTCGGCTTTCTTT. It encodes CASSQEAAGRSAFF.

This clonotype came up many times. J is TRBJ2-2 and V is TRBV12-3 or TRBV12-4; no reliable D call. CDR3 length: 13 residues. V lost 6 bases, J lost 8 bases, and 13 bases lay in between. In DNA, the CDR3 is TGTGCCAGCAGCCCCCGCGGAGAGGGGGAGCTGTTTTTT. Residues: CASSPRGEGELFF.

This chain links TRBV3-1 with TRBJ1-1; D is possibly TRBD1 (6 bases). This CDR3 region has 15 residues. The germline V gene encodes CDR1 LGHDT and CDR2 YNNKEL (reference sequence). Trimming pared 4 bases from V and 9 bases from J, leaving 21 bases between. The CDR3 region is CASSLQGGRGSKAFF. CDR3 sequence (DNA): TGTGCCAGCAGCCTACAAGGGGGACGGGGCTCGAAAGCTTTCTTT.

This clonotype was seen a handful of times. The V and J genes are TRBV12-3 or TRBV12-4 and TRBJ1-3; D perhaps matches TRBD1 (5 bases). V was clipped by 6 bases and J by 4 bases, with 7 bases between them. This CDR3 contains 12 residues. CDR3 region: CASRGLGNTIYF. In DNA form, the CDR3 reads TGTGCCAGCAGGGGGCTCGGAAACACCATATATTTT.

Ten or more counts support this clonotype. The chain uses TRBV12-3 or TRBV12-4 and TRBJ2-2, with 9 positions matching TRBD2. The CDR3 consists of 15 residues. V gave up 5 bases and J gave up 4 bases; unmatched junction bases: 5. CDR3 protein: CASSLGLAVTGELFF. CDR3 nucleotides: TGTGCCAGCAGTCTGGGACTAGCTGTCACCGGGGAGCTGTTTTTT.

A few counts support this clonotype. J is TRBJ2-2 and V is TRBV12-3 or TRBV12-4; no clear D gene. This CDR3 is built from 14 residues. V lost 3 bases to trimming and J lost 1 base, with 6 bases between them. The DNA for the CDR3 is TGTGCCAGCAGTTTTGGGAAGAACACCGGGGAGCTGTTTTTT. Translation: CASSFGKNTGELFF.

The rearrangement joins TRBV6-2 or TRBV6-3 to TRBJ2-7, with TRBD2 identical over 9 bases. The germline gives CDR1 MNHEY, CDR2 SVGEGT. There are 16 residues in the CDR3. Trimming at V came to 5 bases and at J to 0 bases, leaving 8 bases not matched to a gene. CDR3 bases: TGTGCCAGCAGTCCACCCCGGACTAGCGCCTCCTACGAGCAGTACTTC. Protein product: CASSPPRTSASYEQYF.

This clonotype was counted a few times. This chain connects TRBV20-1 to TRBJ2-1; 8 nucleotides agree with TRBD2. Per the germline V gene, CDR1 is DFQATT and CDR2 is SNEGSKA (reference sequence). This CDR3 has 14 amino acids. V gave up 1 base and J gave up 8 bases; unmatched junction bases: 7. CDR3 sequence (DNA): TGCAGTGCTAGAGTGGGAGCGGGAGTGGATGAGCAGTTCTTC. Translating gives CSARVGAGVDEQFF.